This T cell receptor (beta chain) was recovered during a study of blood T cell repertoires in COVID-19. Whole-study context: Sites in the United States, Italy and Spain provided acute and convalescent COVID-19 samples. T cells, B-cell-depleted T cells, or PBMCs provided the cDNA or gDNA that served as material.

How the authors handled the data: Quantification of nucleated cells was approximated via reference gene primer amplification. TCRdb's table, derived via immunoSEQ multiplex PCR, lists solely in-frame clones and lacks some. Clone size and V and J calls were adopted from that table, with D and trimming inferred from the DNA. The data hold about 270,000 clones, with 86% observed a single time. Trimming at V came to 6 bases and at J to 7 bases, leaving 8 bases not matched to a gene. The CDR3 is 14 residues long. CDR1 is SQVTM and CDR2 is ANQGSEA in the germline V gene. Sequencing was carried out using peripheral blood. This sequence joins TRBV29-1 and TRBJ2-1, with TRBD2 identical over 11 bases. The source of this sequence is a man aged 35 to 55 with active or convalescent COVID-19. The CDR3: CSVGGLAEQNEQFF. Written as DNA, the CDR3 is TGCAGCGTGGGGGGACTAGCGGAACAAAATGAGCAGTTCTTC.